The source of this T cell receptor beta chain is a study of blood T cell repertoires in COVID-19. Study-wide background: Some COVID-19 samples were acute and others convalescent; all came from the United States, Italy and Spain.

CDR3 length: 15 amino acids. The germline V gene encodes CDR1 MDHEN and CDR2 SYDVKM. The ends were cut back, 6 bases at V and 14 bases at J, with 23 bases in the middle. Authors' processing steps: Amplification of reference gene primers was used by the study to estimate nucleated cell counts. Data came from immunoSEQ multiplex PCR; TCRdb stores just in-frame clones and leaves some out. V, J and clone size are those of that table, while D and trimming were read from the DNA. The table lists under 300,000 clones, 84% of them singletons, with approximately 1.5% in the top ten. The sequenced material came from peripheral blood. The chain carries TRBV28 and TRBJ1-6; TRBD1 is a possible D gene (5 bases). This sequence was found in a woman in her 40s who had recovered from COVID-19. This chain's CDR3 is CASSRIRAPGAALHF. CDR3 bases: TGTGCCAGCAGCAGAATCAGGGCCCCGGGAGCGGCCCTCCACTTT.